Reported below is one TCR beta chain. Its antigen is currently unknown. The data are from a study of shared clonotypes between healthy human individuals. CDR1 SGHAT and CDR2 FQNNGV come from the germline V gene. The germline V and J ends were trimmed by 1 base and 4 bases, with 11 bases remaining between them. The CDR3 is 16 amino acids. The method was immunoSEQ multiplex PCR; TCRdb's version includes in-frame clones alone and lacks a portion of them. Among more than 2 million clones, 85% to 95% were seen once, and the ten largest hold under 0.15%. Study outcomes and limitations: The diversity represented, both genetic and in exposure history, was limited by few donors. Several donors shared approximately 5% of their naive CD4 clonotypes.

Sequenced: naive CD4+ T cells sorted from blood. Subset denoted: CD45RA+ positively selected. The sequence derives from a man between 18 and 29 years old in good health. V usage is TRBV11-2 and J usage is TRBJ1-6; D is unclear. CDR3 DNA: TGTGCCAGCAGCTTAGGAAGTACAGCTTATAATTCACCCCTCCACTTT. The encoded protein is CASSLGSTAYNSPLHF.